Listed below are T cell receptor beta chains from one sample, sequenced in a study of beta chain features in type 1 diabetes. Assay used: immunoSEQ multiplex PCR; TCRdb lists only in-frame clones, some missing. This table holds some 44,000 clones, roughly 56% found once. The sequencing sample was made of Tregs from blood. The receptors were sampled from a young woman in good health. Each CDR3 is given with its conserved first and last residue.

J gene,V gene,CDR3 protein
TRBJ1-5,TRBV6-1,CASSENRANQPQHF
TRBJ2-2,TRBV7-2,CASSPQGITTGELFF
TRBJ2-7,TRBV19,CASSLAGTGGSYEQYF
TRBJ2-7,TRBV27,CASSLNYLSYEQYF
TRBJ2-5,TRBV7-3,CASSLGSKETQYF
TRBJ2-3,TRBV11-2,CASSTAGTSVTDTQYF
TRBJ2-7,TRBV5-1,CASSIGTRETYEQYF
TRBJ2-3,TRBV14,CASSSRPQPADTQYF
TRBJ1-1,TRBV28,CASIPGGGSVGTEAFF
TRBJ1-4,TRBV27,CASSSRGRYEKLFF
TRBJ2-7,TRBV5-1,CASSLSQLGQAYEQYF
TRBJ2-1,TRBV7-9,CASSLSTSGVSSYNEQFF
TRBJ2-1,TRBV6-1,CASSEATSRGEQFF
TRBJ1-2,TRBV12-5,CASGLGAPGQGFGYTF
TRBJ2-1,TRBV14,CASSQQNRAPWFF
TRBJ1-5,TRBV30,CAWSPRTGGFNQPQHF
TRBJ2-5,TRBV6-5,CASSYRGRVQETQYF
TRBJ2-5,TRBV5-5,CASLPSRQGLGETQYF
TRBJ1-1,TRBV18,CASSPMSQINTEAFF
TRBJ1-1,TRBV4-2,CASSLAAEAFF
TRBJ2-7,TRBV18,CASAGLAGAYEQYF
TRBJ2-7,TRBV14,CASSLGLADEQYF
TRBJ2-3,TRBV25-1,CASSDDRGPDTQYF
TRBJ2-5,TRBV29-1,CSVESRDRQETQYF
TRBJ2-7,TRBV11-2,CASNQREGSYEQYF
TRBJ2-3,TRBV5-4,CASSPTSTDTQYF
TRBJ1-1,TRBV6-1,CATRERTGGYTEAFF
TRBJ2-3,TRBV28,CASRDTDRRNTDTQYF
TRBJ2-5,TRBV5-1,CASSLAGLAGLQETQYF
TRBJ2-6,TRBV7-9,CASSILYGGQGAGANVLTF
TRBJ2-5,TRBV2,CASREETQYF
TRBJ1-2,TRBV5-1,CASSLTGGFDYGYTF
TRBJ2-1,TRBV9,CASSVGTSGSFSYNEQFF
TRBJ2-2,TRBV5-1,CASSLAGPSNTGELFF
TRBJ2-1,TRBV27,CASGLRLAGIAYNEQFF
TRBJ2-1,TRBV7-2,CASSWDRGNNEQFF
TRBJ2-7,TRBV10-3,CAISEWGRGRRRYEQYF
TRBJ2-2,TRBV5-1,CASSLARPSGSSTGELFF
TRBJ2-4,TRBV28,CASSEAGENIQYF
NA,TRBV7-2,CASSARTSGIKSEQYF
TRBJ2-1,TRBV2,CASSLDSSYNEQFF
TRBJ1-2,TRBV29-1,CSVSVRQGMRYGYTF